The rows below give T cell receptor beta chains drawn from one sample of a study of response to subunit inactivated influenza vaccine. TCRdb itself ran the RT-PCR reads through MiXCR, one entry per CDR3 protein. The table includes some 500,000 distinct CDR3 sequences, about 25% detected once. Source: CD4+ T cells sorted from PBMCs, taken 5 days after vaccination. These receptors were collected from a man aged 50-60 years who received an inactivated influenza vaccine. The CDR3 runs from the conserved cysteine through the conserved F or W. Clone size, where shown, is once, few, many, or a class for clones that have expanded.

cdr3_aa v_call clone_size j_call
CASSGQGQSYEQYF TRBV6-1 few TRBJ2-7
CASSETGGFYEQYF TRBV18 NA TRBJ2-7
CASSQPPRDRYTDTQYF TRBV9 NA TRBJ2-3
CASSLFAGGYYGYTF TRBV7-2 NA TRBJ1-2
CASSETWDGTRQYF TRBV11-2 NA TRBJ2-7
CASKIPGVGANVLTF TRBV12-3/TRBV12-4 few TRBJ2-6
CASSYRGLDSPLHF TRBV6-5 few TRBJ1-6
CASRSRDSLTGELFF TRBV10-2 NA TRBJ2-2
CSGAAGLYEQYF TRBV20-1 few TRBJ2-7
CSARGRRGPITEAFF TRBV20-1 NA TRBJ1-1
CATSRDAPYEQYF TRBV15 few TRBJ2-7
CASGYRGGSYEQYF TRBV28 many TRBJ2-7
CASSQDFANTQYF TRBV4-2 NA TRBJ2-3
CASSPDRYRLYF TRBV7-9 few TRBJ2-7
CAISPQGAENTEAFF TRBV10-3 NA TRBJ1-1
CSAQRGGVNEQFF TRBV20-1 NA TRBJ2-1
CASSPGTGGSGEQYF TRBV3-1 NA TRBJ2-7
CASSQDLDTEQFF TRBV4-3 NA TRBJ2-1
CASSQDLPLPRGSGNTIYF TRBV4-3 few TRBJ1-3
CAWSSGVGRTEAFF TRBV30 many TRBJ1-1
CSAQTASNQPQHF TRBV29-1 many TRBJ1-5
CASSSFLRVLAGAYEQYF TRBV11-2 NA TRBJ2-7
CASSSFTTWDTYSGNTIYF TRBV6-2/TRBV6-3 NA TRBJ1-3
CASSPTGQTNYGYTF TRBV18 few TRBJ1-2
CASGGTGLTTEAFF TRBV7-9 NA TRBJ1-1